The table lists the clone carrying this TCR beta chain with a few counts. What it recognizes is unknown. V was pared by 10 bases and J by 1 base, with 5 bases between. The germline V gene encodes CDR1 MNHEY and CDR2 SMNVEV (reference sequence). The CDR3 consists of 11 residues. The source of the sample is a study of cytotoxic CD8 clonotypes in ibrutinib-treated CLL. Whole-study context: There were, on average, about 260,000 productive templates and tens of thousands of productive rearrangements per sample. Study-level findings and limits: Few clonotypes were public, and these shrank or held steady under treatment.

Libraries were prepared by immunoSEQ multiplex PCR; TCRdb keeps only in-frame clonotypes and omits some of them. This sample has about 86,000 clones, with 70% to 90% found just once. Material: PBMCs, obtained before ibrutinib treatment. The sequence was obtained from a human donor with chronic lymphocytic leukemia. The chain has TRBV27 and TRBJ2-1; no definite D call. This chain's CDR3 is CAISSYNEQFF. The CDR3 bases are TGTGCCATCTCTTCCTACAATGAGCAGTTCTTC.